This T cell receptor (beta chain) is drawn from a study of CD8+CD57+ T cells in acquired aplastic anemia. Turning to the study itself: Mean yield of DNA from sorted CD4+ and CD8+ cells was 3.2 ug. Study-level results: Under 35 was the count of CD8+ CDR3 sequences that patients shared with controls. Significant differences in CD8+ Simpson's diversity were not observed between patients and controls.

CDR1 is KGHDR and CDR2 is SFDVKD in the germline V gene. V shed 9 bases and J shed 7 bases, with 11 bases lying between them. This CDR3 has 11 residues. Sequencing was done on patients that had shown CD8+CD57+ cell expansion by flow cytometry. Blood came from patients not yet given any therapy. As to this clonotype: What it recognizes is unknown.

TCR beta VDJ and CDR3 profiles were obtained from a genomic DNA template. Via MiXCR, TCRdb re-called the reads, giving one row per CDR3 protein. This table holds about 190,000 distinct CDR3 sequences, under 55% found once. J is TRBJ1-1 and V is TRBV24-1, with a weak D call TRBD1 (6 bases). Material: sorted CD4+, CD8+, or CD8+CD57+ T cells (not recorded which) from PBMCs. The receptor was derived from a human donor with aplastic anemia. CDR3 DNA: TGTGCCACCTCTACAGGGAATGAAGCTTTCTTT. It is translated as CATSTGNEAFF.